What follows are 15 T cell receptor beta chains derived from one specimen sequenced in a study of T cell changes during pregnancy in multiple sclerosis (dated by TCRdb to the late 2010s). Library construction relied on the immunoSEQ multiplex PCR assay. TCRdb limited this immuneACCESS table to in-frame rearrangements with V and J called. A share of clones is missing; checked studies link under half to unresolved V genes, and the rest is unexplained. Counted in this sample were roughly 88,000 clones; about 92% of them appeared once. The top ten clones comprise less than 2% of the sample. Material: peripheral blood, obtained in the first trimester of pregnancy. The receptors here all came from a female donor with multiple sclerosis, enrolled in a pregnancy study.

This sequence joins TRBV4-1 and TRBJ1-4; TRBD1 is a possible D gene (5 bases). V was clipped by 3 bases and J by 4 bases, with 18 bases between them. CDR3 size: 17 residues. Germline V CDR1 and CDR2: MGHRA, YSYEKL. The CDR3 nucleotides read TGCGCCAGCAGCCAGGCCCCACGGGGGGGAGTTAATGAAAAACTGTTTTTT. It translates to CASSQAPRGGVNEKLFF.

The V and J genes are TRBV28 and TRBJ2-4; possibly TRBD1 for D (6 bases). Germline values: CDR1 MDHEN, CDR2 SYDVKM. This CDR3 spans 15 amino acids. Trimming pared 2 bases from V and 4 bases from J, leaving 12 bases between. The CDR3 DNA reads as TGTGCCAGCAGTTTAAATAACAGGGAAAAAAACATTCAGTACTTC. Amino acids: CASSLNNREKNIQYF.

The CDR3 protein is CASSQELAGGWGGELFF. The CDR3 nucleotides are TGTGCCAGCAGCCAAGAACTAGCGGGAGGATGGGGCGGGGAGCTGTTTTTT. The V and J genes are TRBV4-2 and TRBJ2-2, with 12 bases lining up with TRBD2. Germline V gene data show CDR1 as LGHNA and CDR2 as YNFKEQ. The CDR3 runs 17 residues. The junction had 6 bases not matched to a gene; V was cut back by 0 bases and J by 7 bases.

The rearrangement links TRBV4-1 to TRBJ2-7, with D possibly being TRBD2 (6 bases). The CDR3 loop spans 15 amino acids. The V end lost 1 base, the J end lost 2 bases, and 12 bases lay between the germline ends. Germline CDR1 and CDR2: MGHRA and YSYEKL. CDR3 sequence reads: CASSQATGSPYEQYF. The CDR3 nucleotides are TGCGCCAGCAGCCAAGCAACCGGGAGCCCCTACGAGCAGTACTTC.

The chain employs TRBV18 and TRBJ2-1; 11 bases line up with TRBD1. Trimming took 3 bases from V and 1 from J; bases not matched to a gene: 5. CDR3 length: 17 residues. Germline V CDR1 and CDR2: KGHSH, LQKENI. This CDR3 is CASSPLGTGGSYNEQFF. CDR3 sequence (DNA): TGTGCCAGCTCACCCCTAGGGACAGGGGGTTCCTACAATGAGCAGTTCTTC.

V and J are TRBV7-9 and TRBJ2-7, with TRBD1 matching 9 bases. CDR3 length equals 14 residues. Trimming took 4 bases from V and 4 from J; bases not matched to a gene: 5. CDR1 and CDR2 from the germline V gene are SEHNR and FQNEAQ (reference sequence). CDR3 sequence (DNA): TGTGCCAGCAGCTGGCCGGGACAGGGATACGAGCAGTACTTC. Translation gives CASSWPGQGYEQYF.

This chain uses TRBV29-1 with TRBJ2-1; TRBD1 might be the D (7 bases). The CDR3 has 14 amino acids. Germline V lookup: CDR1 SQVTM, CDR2 ANQGSEA. V was cut by 0 bases and J by 13 bases, with 19 bases left in between. The DNA for the CDR3 is TGCAGCGTTGAAGATCATCGACAGGGAGGTGGCCAGTTCTTC. Encoded protein: CSVEDHRQGGGQFF.

The rearrangement uses TRBV6-1 and TRBJ2-7; 10 bases line up with TRBD1. This CDR3 contains 14 residues. The trim removed 8 bases at V and 1 base at J, leaving 5 bases unmatched. Looked up from germline, CDR1 is MNHNS and CDR2 is SASEGT. CDR3 nucleotide sequence: TGTGCCAGCGTTAGACAGGGGGCTTCCTACGAGCAGTACTTC. Its protein product is CASVRQGASYEQYF.

The chain joins TRBV19 to TRBJ1-2; D is uncertain. The CDR3 is 14 residues long. Per germline, CDR1 LNHDA and CDR2 SQIVND (reference sequence). Trimming shortened V by 4 bases and J by 4 bases, and 13 bases separated the two germline ends. The CDR3 region is CASSTGPDIYGYTF. CDR3 in DNA: TGTGCCAGTAGTACCGGCCCCGACATCTATGGCTACACCTTC.

The chain recombines TRBV5-1 with TRBJ2-2, with D possibly TRBD2 on 5 matching bases. From germline, CDR1 is SGHRS and CDR2 YFSETQ. The V end was cut by 5 bases, the J end by 2 bases, with 10 bases between. CDR3 length: 14 amino acids. For the CDR3, the DNA is TGCGCCAGCAGTACGAGCGGAAACACCGGGGAGCTGTTTTTT. Its translation is CASSTSGNTGELFF.

The chain is built from TRBV7-9 and TRBJ1-1, with 9 nucleotides matching TRBD1. J lost 6 bases, V lost 4 bases, and 3 bases had no gene match. There are 13 residues in the CDR3. Germline CDR1 reads SEHNR; CDR2 reads FQNEAQ (reference sequence). The CDR3 sequence is CASSSGQGSEAFF. The CDR3 nucleotides are TGTGCCAGCAGCTCGGGACAGGGTTCTGAAGCTTTCTTT.

CDR3 DNA: TGTGCCAGCAGTTTATTAGCAGGGAACTCCTACGAGCAGTACTTC. It translates to CASSLLAGNSYEQYF. The chain recombines TRBV27 with TRBJ2-7; a weak D match, TRBD1 (5 bases). CDR3 length: 15 residues. The V end was cut by 1 base, the J end by 0 bases, with 10 bases between. Germline V CDR1 and CDR2: MNHEY, SMNVEV (reference sequence).

Only one count was recorded for this clone. V gene TRBV29-1 combines with J gene TRBJ2-7, with TRBD1 matching 8 bases. The junction had 3 bases not matched to a gene; V was cut back by 1 base and J by 7 bases. This CDR3 spans 12 amino acids. CDR1 and CDR2 from the germline V gene are SQVTM and ANQGSEA. The CDR3 loop reads CSVEVRQGEQYF. DNA for the CDR3: TGCAGCGTTGAAGTAAGACAGGGGGAGCAGTACTTC.

The chain carries TRBV4-2 and TRBJ2-1, with 10 nucleotides matching TRBD2. Trimming removed 0 bases from V and 8 bases from J; junction bases left unmatched: 7. This CDR3 spans 16 amino acids. Germline V gene lookup returns CDR1 LGHNA and CDR2 YNFKEQ. The CDR3 reads CASSQDPLAGLDEQFF. The CDR3 DNA sequence: TGTGCCAGCAGCCAAGATCCACTAGCGGGACTAGATGAGCAGTTCTTC.

CDR3 DNA: TGCAGCACCGGGGACAGGGGTTGGGTTGCGCAGTATTTT. It specifies CSTGDRGWVAQYF. The V gene is TRBV29-1, the J gene TRBJ2-3; 10 bases line up with TRBD1. The CDR3 runs to 13 residues. Germline V gives CDR1 SQVTM, CDR2 ANQGSEA. With V trimmed by 8 bases and J by 10 bases, 12 bases remained unmatched.